The clone carrying this TCR beta chain was detected only a few times. Molecular barcoding with unique molecular identifiers was used for the TCRbeta library. TCRdb re-called the PCR reads through MiXCR, storing one row per CDR3 protein. This table has about 640,000 distinct CDR3 sequences, 15% to 20% appearing once. The data were taken from a study of T-cell reconstitution after alpha-beta-depleted transplantation in children. CDR3 length: 13 residues. V was clipped by 10 bases and J by 3 bases; unmatched bases: 7. Looked up from germline, CDR1 is ENHRY and CDR2 is SYGVKD. Material: PBMCs from the stem cell graft donor, obtained from the stem cell graft. The clonotype was recovered from a human donor who donated a stem cell graft to a child with acute myeloid leukemia. V gene TRBV10-3 combines with J gene TRBJ1-1; 8 nucleotides line up with TRBD1. CDR3 in amino acids: CATTDRVDTEAFF. For the CDR3, the DNA is TGTGCCACTACGGACAGGGTGGACACTGAAGCTTTCTTT.